This T cell receptor (beta chain) was sequenced for a study of blood T cell repertoires in COVID-19. Turning to the study itself: The United States, Italy and Spain were the sources of the acute and convalescent COVID-19 samples. The analysed material was cDNA or gDNA that came from T cells, B-cell-depleted T cells, or PBMCs.

Authors' analysis steps: Estimation of nucleated cell counts relied on the amplification of reference gene primers. Profiled with immunoSEQ multiplex PCR; TCRdb holds only in-frame clones, not every one. V, J and clone size derive from that table, while D and trimming were established from the DNA sequence. The sample holds some 54,000 clones; roughly 86% are singletons and the top ten take 7% to 9%. Sequenced input: peripheral blood. The origin of this receptor is an elderly man with active or convalescent COVID-19.

The CDR3 nucleotides read TGTGCCTGGAGTGTACGTATAGGGGGCACCACTGAAGCTTTCTTT. It specifies CAWSVRIGGTTEAFF. The V and J genes are TRBV30 and TRBJ1-1; the match to TRBD1 covers 7 bases. The germline gives CDR1 GTSNPN, CDR2 SVGIG (reference sequence). CDR3 length equals 15 residues. With 0 bases clipped from V and 4 bases from J, the junction kept 8 bases outside the gene matches.